This T cell receptor beta chain is drawn from a study of cytomegalovirus exposure and HLA in healthy donors. Germline V gene lookup returns CDR1 KGHSH and CDR2 LQKENI. V lost 5 bases and J lost 2; bases outside the gene matches: 7. The CDR3 is 15 residues long. PCR amplification relied on 60 Vbeta primers (plus 13 Jbeta primers). Here immunoSEQ multiplex PCR was the method, and the copy in TCRdb shows in-frame clones only, minus some. The sample holds roughly 130,000 clones, around three quarters seen once. The V and J genes are TRBV18 and TRBJ1-1; TRBD1 agrees at 8 bases. This receptor was taken from a man in his late teens or twenties in good health and CMV-seronegative. The sample was PBMCs. The CDR3 DNA follows: TGTGCCAGCTCAGGAGACAGGGGAGCAAACACTGAAGCTTTCTTT. Protein sequence: CASSGDRGANTEAFF. Together with reference TRBV18 and TRBJ1-1, the CDR3 gives the full variable domain: NAGVMQNPRHLVRRRGQEARLRCSPMKGHSHVYWYRQLPEEGLKFMVYLQKENIIDESGMPKERFSAEFPKEGPSILRIQQVVRGDSAAYFCASSGDRGANTEAFFGQGTRLTVV.